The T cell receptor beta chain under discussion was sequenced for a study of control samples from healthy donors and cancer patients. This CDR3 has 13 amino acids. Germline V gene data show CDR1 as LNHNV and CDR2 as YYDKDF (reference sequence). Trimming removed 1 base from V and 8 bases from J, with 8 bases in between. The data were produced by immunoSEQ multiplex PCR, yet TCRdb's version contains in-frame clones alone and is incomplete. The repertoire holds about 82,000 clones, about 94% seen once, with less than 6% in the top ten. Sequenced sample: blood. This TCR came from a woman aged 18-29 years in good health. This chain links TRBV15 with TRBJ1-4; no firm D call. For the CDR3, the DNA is TGTGCCACCAGCAGAGCGACGGAAGAAAAACTGTTTTTT. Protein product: CATSRATEEKLFF.